This is a list of T cell receptor beta chains from one sample in a study of cytomegalovirus exposure and HLA in healthy donors. This table comes from immunoSEQ multiplex PCR, and its TCRdb copy is limited to in-frame clones, with some not included. The repertoire holds 150,000 to 200,000 clones, with about 81% as singletons. Sequencing was performed on PBMCs. The receptors stem from a woman aged 25 to 39 in good health and CMV-seronegative. Each CDR3 is given with its conserved first and last residue. The order of the fields is D gene, J gene, clone size, V gene, CDR3 protein, CDR3 DNA. D genes are given only for firm matches. Size tells how often a clone was seen (once, few, many) or the class of an expanded clone, and some rows leave it out.

d_call: TRBD1
j_call: TRBJ1-1
clone_size: -
v_call: TRBV27
cdr3_aa: CASSPAGTGGRTEAFF
cdr3_nt: TGTGCCAGCAGTCCGGCCGGGACAGGGGGTCGCACTGAAGCTTTCTTT

d_call: TRBD1
j_call: TRBJ1-2
clone_size: -
v_call: TRBV19
cdr3_aa: CASSNTGVYGYTF
cdr3_nt: TGTGCCAGTAGTAATACAGGGGTATATGGCTACACCTTC

d_call: -
j_call: TRBJ1-1
clone_size: -
v_call: TRBV6-5
cdr3_aa: CAAGKGGDTEAFF
cdr3_nt: TGTGCCGCCGGAAAAGGGGGGGACACTGAAGCTTTCTTT

d_call: -
j_call: TRBJ1-1
clone_size: -
v_call: TRBV2
cdr3_aa: CASRREGGGTEAFF
cdr3_nt: TGTGCCAGCAGGAGGGAGGGCGGGGGCACTGAAGCTTTCTTT

d_call: TRBD1
j_call: TRBJ2-7
clone_size: -
v_call: TRBV5-1
cdr3_aa: CASSFGGTGVTYEQYF
cdr3_nt: TGCGCCAGCAGCTTCGGCGGGACAGGGGTCACCTACGAGCAGTACTTC

d_call: TRBD2
j_call: TRBJ2-5
clone_size: -
v_call: TRBV28
cdr3_aa: CASSPPGGHGETQYF
cdr3_nt: TGTGCCAGCAGCCCACCGGGGGGGCATGGGGAGACCCAGTACTTC

d_call: TRBD1
j_call: TRBJ1-1
clone_size: -
v_call: TRBV14
cdr3_aa: CASSQSGTVMNTEAFF
cdr3_nt: TGTGCCAGCAGCCAGTCCGGGACAGTCATGAACACTGAAGCTTTCTTT

d_call: -
j_call: TRBJ1-1
clone_size: -
v_call: TRBV6-1
cdr3_aa: CASSELRAEAFF
cdr3_nt: TGTGCCAGCAGTGAACTGAGGGCTGAAGCTTTCTTT

d_call: -
j_call: TRBJ2-5
clone_size: -
v_call: TRBV2
cdr3_aa: CASFVGGPGETQYF
cdr3_nt: TGTGCCAGCTTTGTGGGGGGGCCTGGAGAGACCCAGTACTTC

d_call: -
j_call: TRBJ1-2
clone_size: -
v_call: TRBV10-3
cdr3_aa: CAISEGQYYGYTF
cdr3_nt: TGTGCCATCAGTGAAGGACAATACTATGGCTACACCTTC

d_call: -
j_call: TRBJ2-1
clone_size: -
v_call: TRBV9
cdr3_aa: CASSVDRYNEQFF
cdr3_nt: TGTGCCAGCAGCGTCGATCGGTACAATGAGCAGTTCTTC

d_call: -
j_call: TRBJ1-6
clone_size: -
v_call: TRBV6-5
cdr3_aa: CASSYLDRFNSPLHF
cdr3_nt: TGTGCCAGCAGTTACTTGGACAGATTTAATTCACCCCTCCACTTT

d_call: -
j_call: TRBJ2-7
clone_size: few
v_call: TRBV10-3
cdr3_aa: CAISERTVYEQYF
cdr3_nt: TGTGCCATCAGTGAACGGACAGTCTACGAGCAGTACTTC

d_call: TRBD2
j_call: TRBJ2-2
clone_size: -
v_call: TRBV5-4
cdr3_aa: CASMVAGGRLGTGELFF
cdr3_nt: TGTGCCAGCATGGTAGCGGGGGGGCGATTGGGCACCGGGGAGCTGTTTTTT